This T cell receptor (beta chain) derives from a study of blood T cell repertoires in COVID-19. This CDR3 has 21 residues. Germline lookup yields CDR1 GTSNPN and CDR2 SVGIG (reference sequence). The V and J ends lost 3 bases and 0 bases respectively, with 30 bases between them. Measured with immunoSEQ multiplex PCR; TCRdb has only the in-frame clones, and not every one. The sample includes 60,000 or so clones, around four fifths of them seen just once. The sequencing input was peripheral blood. The receptor's source is a woman aged 80 or over with acute or convalescent COVID-19. This chain links TRBV30 with TRBJ2-4; perhaps TRBD1 as D (5 bases). This chain's CDR3 is CAWSPFGPAGPEQLAKNIQYF. The CDR3 DNA reads TGTGCCTGGAGCCCCTTCGGCCCCGCAGGGCCCGAGCAATTAGCCAAAAACATTCAGTACTTC.